Below are 12 T cell receptor beta chains sequenced from a single sample in a study of blood T cells in healthy people across ages. Next came a second PCR, run for about 6 to 11 cycles, which used a sample-barcoded 5' primer along with a J-beta primer mix. Using its own MiXCR run on the 5' RACE reads, TCRdb lists one record per CDR3 protein. The repertoire holds roughly 1,800,000 distinct CDR3 sequences, with about 50% as singletons. Sequenced: blood. The receptors were gathered from a woman aged 40 to 55 in good health.

The chain combines TRBV27 with TRBJ2-3, with D possibly being TRBD2 (5 bases). The germline gives CDR1 MNHEY, CDR2 SMNVEV (reference sequence). This CDR3 is 15 amino acids long. Trimming shortened V by 5 bases and J by 7 bases, and 19 bases separated the two germline ends. This CDR3 reads CASSPVGARGNTQYF. The DNA of the CDR3 is TGTGCCAGCAGTCCCGTCGGCGCCAGAGGGAATACGCAGTATTTT.

This clonotype has more than one count but fewer than ten. This sequence joins TRBV10-3 and TRBJ1-5; TRBD1 matches at 8 bases. The germline V gene has CDR1 ENHRY and CDR2 SYGVKD. Unmatched junction bases numbered 4, after V lost 0 bases and J lost 6 bases. This CDR3 spans 15 amino acids. CDR3 amino acids: CAISESGTGRQPQHF. Written as DNA, the CDR3 is TGTGCCATCAGTGAGTCCGGGACAGGTCGTCAGCCCCAGCATTTT.

V is TRBV20-1 and J is TRBJ2-5, with 9 bases that match TRBD2. The CDR3 runs to 14 residues. After removal of 5 bases from V and 2 bases from J, the junction contained 6 bases not matched to a gene. The germline V gene has CDR1 DFQATT and CDR2 SNEGSKA (reference sequence). CDR3 nucleotides: TGCAGTGCTCAGCGGGGGGCGATACAAGAGACCCAGTACTTC. Protein sequence: CSAQRGAIQETQYF.

This clonotype has a count of ten or more. The gene calls are TRBV5-1 and TRBJ2-1; D might be TRBD2 (5 bases). V shed 0 bases and J shed 0 bases, with 7 bases lying between them. CDR1 and CDR2 (germline): SGHRS, YFSETQ. This CDR3 contains 15 residues. The CDR3 bases are TGCGCCAGCAGCTTGGGAGGGAACTCCTACAATGAGCAGTTCTTC. Protein sequence: CASSLGGNSYNEQFF.

The table lists this clonotype with many counts. The J gene is TRBJ2-5, the V gene TRBV27; no clear D gene. CDR3 size: 12 residues. V was clipped by 4 bases and J by 1 base, with 4 bases between them. Looked up from germline, CDR1 is MNHEY and CDR2 is SMNVEV (reference sequence). CDR3 in DNA: TGTGCCAGCAGTTCGATCCAAGAGACCCAGTACTTC. This encodes CASSSIQETQYF.

The chain carries TRBV6-5 and TRBJ1-2; D possibly corresponds to TRBD1 (5 bases). This CDR3 contains 15 residues. In germline, CDR1 is MNHEY, CDR2 SVGAGI. V was trimmed by 0 bases and J by 2 bases, leaving 10 bases between them. For the CDR3, the DNA is TGTGCCAGCAGTTACTCGCGCCGGGGGAACTATGGCTACACCTTC. Its translation is CASSYSRRGNYGYTF.

J is TRBJ2-1 and V is TRBV7-8; 8 bases match TRBD1. The CDR3 spans 18 residues. CDR1 SGHVS and CDR2 FQNEAQ come from the germline V gene. V gave up 2 bases and J gave up 7 bases; unmatched junction bases: 16. The CDR3, as DNA: TGTGCCAGCAGCTTAAGGCAACCTACAGGGGGTGATACGAATGAGCAGTTCTTC. Amino acid sequence: CASSLRQPTGGDTNEQFF.

The chain links TRBV4-1 to TRBJ1-1, with 8 nucleotides matching TRBD1. The CDR3 runs 16 residues. In germline, CDR1 is MGHRA, CDR2 YSYEKL. The trim removed 5 bases at V and 0 bases at J, leaving 8 bases unmatched. This CDR3 reads CASSFRDRTMNTEAFF. The CDR3 nucleotides read TGCGCCAGCAGCTTCCGGGACAGGACGATGAACACTGAAGCTTTCTTT.

The chain carries TRBV20-1 and TRBJ2-5; D assignment may be TRBD1 or TRBD2 (5 bases each). V shed 4 bases and J shed 3 bases, with 15 bases lying between them. CDR1 and CDR2 from the germline V gene are DFQATT and SNEGSKA (reference sequence). The length of the CDR3 is 14 residues. CDR3 protein: CSAKTARGKETQYF. DNA for the CDR3: TGCAGTGCTAAGACAGCTCGGGGTAAAGAGACCCAGTACTTC.

This clonotype was counted only a few times. The chain employs TRBV7-3 and TRBJ2-1; 14 positions agree with TRBD2. V was pared by 5 bases and J by 7 bases, with 10 bases of the junction left unmatched. The CDR3 runs 17 residues. Germline assignment: CDR1 SGHTA and CDR2 FQGTGA. CDR3 DNA sequence: TGTGCCAGCAGCCTTCGTCCCGGGACTAGCGGGGGAAATGAGCAGTTCTTC. Protein sequence: CASSLRPGTSGGNEQFF.

V usage is TRBV6-2 or TRBV6-3 and J usage is TRBJ2-3; D is uncertain. Germline-derived CDR1 and CDR2 are MNHEY and SVGEGT. V gave up 10 bases and J gave up 9 bases, with 17 bases separating them. The CDR3 extends over 12 amino acids. The CDR3 loop is CATTTRAGTQYF. The CDR3 DNA is TGTGCCACAACGACTCGCGCTGGGACGCAGTATTTT.

The genes are TRBV28 and TRBJ1-2; a possible D gene is TRBD1 (5 bases). CDR1 is MDHEN, CDR2 SYDVKM, per germline. CDR3 length equals 13 residues. Deletions cut 6 bases from V and 4 bases from J, with 12 bases between. CDR3 sequence reads: CASSPRGVYGYTF. As DNA, the CDR3 is TGTGCCAGCAGCCCACGGGGGGTCTATGGCTACACCTTC.